The source of this T cell receptor (beta chain) is a study of blood T cell repertoires in COVID-19. Study-wide background: Sample material is recorded as cDNA or gDNA derived from T cells, B-cell-depleted T cells, or PBMCs.

Enrollment of patients from Seattle took place during active infection, with longitudinal follow-up. As originally analysed: Cell counts per sample came from amplifying reference gene primers. Data came from immunoSEQ multiplex PCR; TCRdb stores just in-frame clones and leaves some out. V and J calls and clone size are those listed in that table; D and trimming were worked out from the DNA. The sample comprises 200,000 to 250,000 clones, approximately 78% of which are singletons, and roughly 8.2% rests with the top ten. The germline CDR1 and CDR2 sequences are MNHEY and SVGAGI. V dropped 2 bases and J dropped 3 bases, with 8 bases sitting between them. This CDR3 has 13 residues.

The chain links TRBV6-5 to TRBJ2-7; no definite D call. Sequencing was carried out using peripheral blood. The receptor was derived from a woman of 80 years or more with COVID-19, enrolled during active disease. The CDR3, as DNA: TGTGCCAGCAGTTACCGAGGCGTCTACGAGCAGTACTTC. Translation: CASSYRGVYEQYF.